This T cell receptor beta chain came from a study of T cell changes during pregnancy in multiple sclerosis. Repertoires were generated with immunoSEQ multiplex PCR, while TCRdb's copy carries only in-frame clones and drops some. The sample has over 50,000 clones, 90% seen once. This TCR derives from a female donor in good health, enrolled as a control in a pregnancy study. Sequenced here: peripheral blood, sampled in the first trimester of pregnancy.

The CDR3 loop is CASSPPPEDTQYF. In DNA, the CDR3 is TGTGCCAGCTCACCCCCGCCCGAGGATACGCAGTATTTT. The chain carries TRBV18 and TRBJ2-3; D not certain. V was shortened by 3 bases and J by 6 bases, with 10 bases between the two germline ends. The germline V gene has CDR1 KGHSH and CDR2 LQKENI. CDR3 length: 13 residues.